The 32 T cell receptor beta chains presented below share a single source sample, sequenced in a study of blood T cell repertoires in COVID-19. Profiled with immunoSEQ multiplex PCR; TCRdb holds only in-frame clones, not every one. The table has roughly 230,000 clones, approximately 83% seen once; the top ten hold approximately 3.6%. The sequenced sample consisted of PBMCs or T cells enriched from blood (not recorded which). The receptors stem from a woman in her sixties who had recovered from COVID-19.

The gene calls are TRBV19 and TRBJ1-1; 9 bases match TRBD1. Germline CDR1 and CDR2: LNHDA and SQIVND (reference sequence). J gave up 3 bases and V 8 bases, and 4 bases lay outside the gene matches. The CDR3 is 13 amino acids. The CDR3 DNA follows: TGTGCCAGTGACAGGGGGTTCGACACTGAAGCTTTCTTT. It translates to CASDRGFDTEAFF.

The CDR3 nucleotides are TGTGCCAGCAGCGAAACCACATCCTCTGGGGCCAACGTCCTGACTTTC. This sequence encodes CASSETTSSGANVLTF. This rearrangement joins TRBV2 to TRBJ2-6; D gene uncertain. The V and J ends lost 6 bases and 0 bases respectively, with 12 bases between them. Germline CDR1 reads SNHLY; CDR2 reads FYNNEI. The CDR3 is 16 residues long.

This clone showed up just once. The CDR3 sequence is CASSPLRDSNQPQHF. The CDR3 DNA reads TGTGCCAGCAGTCCCCTCCGGGACAGTAATCAGCCCCAGCATTTT. The chain combines TRBV6-5 with TRBJ1-5, with 7 positions matching TRBD1. The trim removed 5 bases at V and 4 bases at J, leaving 8 bases unmatched. The CDR3 totals 15 residues. CDR1 is MNHEY and CDR2 is SVGAGI in the germline V gene.

The chain combines TRBV5-5 with TRBJ2-7; TRBD1 is a possible D gene (6 bases). Germline CDR1 SGHKS, CDR2 YYEKEE (reference sequence). This CDR3 contains 14 residues. The V gene lost 4 bases and the J gene lost 2 bases, with 13 bases spanning the gap. DNA for the CDR3: TGTGCCAGCAGCCCCGGGACACCCACCTACGAGCAGTACTTC. Its translation: CASSPGTPTYEQYF. Supplemented by reference TRBV5-5 and TRBJ2-7, the full variable domain reads DAGVTQSPTHLIKTRGQQVTLRCSPISGHKSVSWYQQVLGQGPQFIFQYYEKEERGRGNFPDRFSARQFPNYSSELNVNALLLGDSALYLCASSPGTPTYEQYFGPGTRLTVT.

The CDR3 bases are TGTGCCAGCAGCCTCCTTTTAGACAGTGAAGCTTTCTTT. Translation gives CASSLLLDSEAFF. V is TRBV5-6 and J is TRBJ1-1; maybe TRBD1 (5 bases). This CDR3 is built from 13 residues. V gave up 4 bases and J gave up 7 bases, with 14 bases separating them. Germline-derived CDR1 and CDR2 are SGHDT and YYEEEE.

V usage is TRBV5-1 and J usage is TRBJ1-1, with D tentatively TRBD1 (6 bases). This CDR3 region has 13 residues. Trimming took 3 bases from V and 8 from J, leaving 14 bases between them. Germline V gene lookup returns CDR1 SGHRS and CDR2 YFSETQ. CDR3 region: CASSSNGQREAFF. The CDR3 DNA sequence: TGCGCCAGCAGCTCAAACGGACAGCGAGAAGCTTTCTTT.

V is TRBV7-2 and J is TRBJ2-5; no firm D call. The CDR3 loop spans 14 amino acids. Trimming took 2 bases from V and 5 from J, leaving 12 bases between them. The germline CDR1 and CDR2 sequences are SGHTA and FQGNSA. CDR3 nucleotide sequence: TGTGCCAGCAGCTTATCGAGAAGTCCGGAGACCCAGTACTTC. Its translation is CASSLSRSPETQYF.

A few counts support this clone. This chain connects TRBV6-1 to TRBJ2-1; 9 positions match TRBD2. Germline V gene data show CDR1 as MNHNS and CDR2 as SASEGT. V shed 4 bases and J 2 bases; nucleotides not matched to a gene: 3. The CDR3 is 15 residues long. The CDR3 loop is CASSGAGGAYNEQFF. The CDR3 DNA sequence: TGTGCCAGCAGTGGAGCGGGAGGCGCCTACAATGAGCAGTTCTTC.

This clone was counted between two and nine times. This rearrangement joins TRBV4-1 to TRBJ1-3; TRBD1 is a possible D gene (5 bases). The CDR3 extends over 15 amino acids. Germline-derived CDR1 and CDR2 are MGHRA and YSYEKL. V was cut by 4 bases and J by 1 base, with 11 bases left in between. The DNA of the CDR3 is TGCGCCAGCAGCCGGGGCCTAGGGTCTGGAAACACCATATATTTT. Translated: CASSRGLGSGNTIYF.

Concerning this clone itself: This CDR3 is also generated by other DNA sequences in the sample. The J gene is TRBJ2-7, the V gene TRBV4-3, with 7 bases matching TRBD1. The junction had 1 base not matched to a gene; V was cut back by 1 base and J by 4 bases. The V gene's germline CDR1 is LGHNA and CDR2 YSLEER. The length of the CDR3 is 13 residues. CDR3 in DNA: TGCGCCAGCAGCCAAGTACAGGGGTACGAGCAGTACTTC. As protein: CASSQVQGYEQYF.

The chain links TRBV5-6 to TRBJ2-5; 10 bases are shared with TRBD2. V shed 4 bases, J shed 2 bases, and the junction held 8 bases outside the gene matches. CDR1 and CDR2 from the germline V gene are SGHDT and YYEEEE. This CDR3 region has 16 residues. The CDR3 here is CASSTRLAGLQETQYF. The DNA of the CDR3 is TGTGCCAGCAGCACCCGACTAGCGGGTCTGCAAGAGACCCAGTACTTC.

CDR3 in amino acids: CASSQGPGNSPLHF. CDR3 DNA sequence: TGCGCCAGCAGCCAAGGCCCAGGAAATTCACCCCTCCACTTT. The chain recombines TRBV4-3 with TRBJ1-6, with unresolved D. Germline CDR1 is LGHNA and CDR2 is YSLEER. This CDR3 comprises 14 residues. Trimming removed 1 base at V and 7 bases at J, with 8 bases between.

The genes are TRBV9 and TRBJ1-1; D not certain. Germline V gene lookup returns CDR1 SGDLS and CDR2 YYNGEE. The CDR3 consists of 14 residues. Trimming left V 4 bases short and J 2 bases short, with 12 bases between. CDR3 coding DNA: TGTGCCAGCAGCTTGACACCCGTAAACACTGAAGCTTTCTTT. It is translated as CASSLTPVNTEAFF. Based on the CDR3 plus reference TRBV9 and TRBJ1-1, the full variable domain is DSGVTQTPKHLITATGQRVTLRCSPRSGDLSVYWYQQSLDQGLQFLIQYYNGEERAKGNILERFSAQQFPDLHSELNLSSLELGDSALYFCASSLTPVNTEAFFGQGTRLTVV.

This clone was counted once. The chain employs TRBV3-1 (or the pseudogene TRBV3-2) and TRBJ2-7, with TRBD2 matching 8 bases. The CDR3 covers 15 residues. Germline V CDR1 and CDR2: LGHDT, YNNKEL (reference sequence). V lost 4 bases and J lost 4; bases outside the gene matches: 9. CDR3: CASSPRGGLLYEQYF. CDR3 bases: TGTGCCAGCAGCCCCCGGGGGGGGCTCCTATACGAGCAGTACTTC.

J is TRBJ1-2 and V is TRBV6-5; TRBD1 matches 10 bases. CDR3 length equals 14 residues. Germline CDR1 MNHEY, CDR2 SVGAGI. V trimming: 4 bases; J trimming: 8 bases; junction bases outside the gene matches: 7. DNA for the CDR3: TGTGCCAGCAGTTGGGACAGGGGAAGTGGGGGCTACACCTTC. It translates to CASSWDRGSGGYTF.

This chain connects TRBV6-2 or TRBV6-3 to TRBJ2-1; possible D gene TRBD2, 5 bases. The CDR3 has 17 residues. Germline CDR1 and CDR2: MNHEY and SVGEGT. The V end lost 2 bases, the J end lost 4 bases, and 18 bases lay between the germline ends. CDR3 coding DNA: TGTGCCAGCAGTTACCTTGTGCTCGGGAAGACTTACAATGAGCAGTTCTTC. Translated: CASSYLVLGKTYNEQFF.

This clone is a singleton in its sample. V and J are TRBV7-9 and TRBJ2-1; D may be TRBD1 (6 bases). The ends were cut back, 6 bases at V and 3 bases at J, with 9 bases in the middle. Germline CDR1 SEHNR, CDR2 FQNEAQ (reference sequence). The CDR3 has 13 amino acids. CDR3 sequence (DNA): TGTGCCAGCAGGGGACAAAGCTACAATGAGCAGTTCTTC. It is translated as CASRGQSYNEQFF.

The CDR3 nucleotides read TGTGCCAGCAGCCCGCGGACTAGCGGGAGGGTAAGCTCCTACAATGAGCAGTTCTTC. It yields the protein CASSPRTSGRVSSYNEQFF. The V and J genes are TRBV3-1 (or the pseudogene TRBV3-2) and TRBJ2-1; 15 bases match TRBD2. The CDR3 loop spans 19 amino acids. The germline V gene encodes CDR1 LGHDT and CDR2 YNNKEL (reference sequence). The ends lost 4 bases at V and 0 bases at J; junction bases unmatched: 7.

The sample holds a few counts of this clone. The CDR3: CASSPPARGGNEQFF. CDR3 bases: TGTGCCAGCAGCCCCCCGGCTAGGGGAGGGAATGAGCAGTTCTTC. The chain is built from TRBV3-1 (or the pseudogene TRBV3-2) and TRBJ2-1; the match to TRBD2 covers 7 bases. Germline V gene lookup returns CDR1 LGHDT and CDR2 YNNKEL (reference sequence). Trimming removed 4 bases from V and 7 bases from J; junction bases left unmatched: 10. The CDR3 runs to 15 residues.

The J gene is TRBJ1-5, the V gene TRBV19; the D is unclear. V was trimmed by 5 bases and J by 7 bases, leaving 18 bases between them. The germline gives CDR1 LNHDA, CDR2 SQIVND (reference sequence). This CDR3 is built from 15 residues. Here the CDR3 DNA reads TGTGCCAGTAGTCTTCGAGGAGACGGAGGACAGCCCCAGCATTTT. Its translation is CASSLRGDGGQPQHF.

This rearrangement joins TRBV7-9 to TRBJ2-5; D is unclear. The CDR3 has 15 amino acids. V lost 1 base, J lost 0 bases, and 9 bases lay in between. The germline V gene encodes CDR1 SEHNR and CDR2 FQNEAQ (reference sequence). CDR3 protein: CASSLVLGYQETQYF. Here the CDR3 DNA reads TGTGCCAGCAGCTTAGTTCTCGGGTACCAAGAGACCCAGTACTTC.

This clone has more than one count but fewer than ten. The chain combines TRBV19 with TRBJ2-2, with TRBD2 identical over 8 bases. With V trimmed by 3 bases and J by 2 bases, 5 bases remained unmatched. The CDR3 is 16 amino acids. Looked up from germline, CDR1 is LNHDA and CDR2 is SQIVND (reference sequence). The CDR3 reads CASSISSGHNTGELFF. In nucleotides, the CDR3 is TGTGCCAGTAGTATCTCTAGCGGGCACAACACCGGGGAGCTGTTTTTT.

The chain carries TRBV27 and TRBJ1-1; no firm D call. The CDR3 runs 14 residues. The germline V and J ends were trimmed by 4 bases and 1 base, with 10 bases remaining between them. CDR1 MNHEY and CDR2 SMNVEV come from the germline V gene (reference sequence). The CDR3: CASSSRPGNTEAFF. DNA of the CDR3: TGTGCCAGCAGTTCCCGCCCGGGGAACACTGAAGCTTTCTTT.

The chain uses TRBV28 and TRBJ1-2; D uncertain. The CDR3 has 15 residues. Germline V gene lookup returns CDR1 MDHEN and CDR2 SYDVKM. Trimming took off 1 base at V and 0 bases at J, with 9 bases between the two ends. In DNA, the CDR3 is TGTGCCAGCAGTTTATTCCAGACTACTAACTATGGCTACACCTTC. Residues: CASSLFQTTNYGYTF.

This chain uses TRBV3-1 (or the pseudogene TRBV3-2) with TRBJ2-1; 8 positions match TRBD2. Germline CDR1 LGHDT, CDR2 YNNKEL (reference sequence). Trimming cost V 1 base and J 7 bases; bases outside gene matches: 9. This CDR3 has 16 amino acids. The CDR3 reads CASSQVTGTRKNEQFF. The CDR3 nucleotides are TGTGCCAGCAGCCAAGTGACCGGGACTAGGAAGAATGAGCAGTTCTTC.

This chain connects TRBV28 to TRBJ1-3; D unclear. The CDR3 extends over 16 amino acids. The germline CDR1 and CDR2 sequences are MDHEN and SYDVKM. V lost 5 bases to trimming and J lost 0 bases, with 14 bases between them. The CDR3 bases are TGTGCCAGCAGTGCCGGACTCGGCAGCTCTGGAAACACCATATATTTT. The encoded protein is CASSAGLGSSGNTIYF.

The V call is TRBV20-1, the J call TRBJ2-3; D is perhaps TRBD2 (6 bases). CDR1 and CDR2 (germline): DFQATT, SNEGSKA (reference sequence). CDR3 length equals 19 residues. V was trimmed by 3 bases and J by 2 bases, leaving 27 bases between them. The CDR3 loop reads CSASPYGGFGWLPTDTQYF. The DNA for the CDR3 is TGCAGTGCTAGTCCTTATGGGGGGTTCGGGTGGTTGCCCACAGATACGCAGTATTTT.

The genes are TRBV7-8 and TRBJ2-1; 8 bases are shared with TRBD2. Germline lookup yields CDR1 SGHVS and CDR2 FQNEAQ. The J segment lost 0 bases and the V segment lost 4 bases, leaving 5 bases of the junction unmatched. The CDR3 extends over 16 amino acids. The CDR3 sequence is CASSSPGLVSYNEQFF. The CDR3 region has the DNA TGTGCCAGCAGCTCCCCGGGACTAGTCTCCTACAATGAGCAGTTCTTC.

A note on this clone: Other DNA sequences within the sample encode an identical CDR3. The V and J genes are TRBV12-3 or TRBV12-4 and TRBJ1-1, with a possible D match to TRBD1 (5 bases). V lost 3 bases to trimming and J lost 3 bases, with 8 bases between them. CDR3 length equals 13 residues. This chain's CDR3 is CASSLGRDTEAFF. CDR3 nucleotides: TGTGCCAGCAGTTTGGGCAGGGACACTGAAGCTTTCTTT.

The chain links TRBV1 to TRBJ2-3; the table's D call, TRBD2, was not checked against the DNA. TRBV1 is a documented pseudogene. The CDR3 length is 14 residues. CDR3 DNA: TGCACCAGCAGCCTCGGACTAGCATCAGATACGCAGTATTTT. It encodes CTSSLGLASDTQYF.

The J gene is TRBJ1-1, the V gene TRBV7-2; the D gene is possibly TRBD1 (5 bases). The CDR3 length is 14 residues. V lost 3 bases and J lost 1, with 9 bases in between. Germline V gene sequence: CDR1 SGHTA, CDR2 FQGNSA. This CDR3 reads CASSFQGENTEAFF. CDR3 DNA: TGTGCCAGCAGCTTTCAGGGTGAGAACACTGAAGCTTTCTTT.

J is TRBJ2-2 and V is TRBV25-1; no reliable D call. The CDR3 totals 17 residues. In germline, CDR1 is MGHDK, CDR2 SYGVNS. Trimming removed 3 bases at V and 1 base at J, with 15 bases between. DNA for the CDR3: TGTGCCAGCAGTGATAATTCTCGGTCCCTGAACACCGGGGAGCTGTTTTTT. As protein: CASSDNSRSLNTGELFF.